The subject of this entry is one T cell receptor beta chain. Its antigen remains unknown. Sequencing was performed with immunoSEQ multiplex PCR; in TCRdb, only in-frame clones are kept and a portion is missing. The sample comprises about 91,000 clones, roughly 90% of which are singletons, and about 15% rests with the top ten. The data are from a study of T cells in localized non-small cell lung cancer. The V gene lost 4 bases and the J gene lost 5 bases, with 15 bases spanning the gap. Per the germline V gene, CDR1 is SQVTM and CDR2 is ANQGSEA. There are 13 residues in the CDR3. The study, taken as a whole, reports: Tumor samples were not multi-region, leaving intratumor heterogeneity unexcluded. The highest T cell clonality was in uninvolved adjacent lung, above tumor.

The source was peripheral blood, collected before any cancer treatment. The receptor was derived from a man aged 35 to 69 with stage I squamous cell lung carcinoma. This chain uses TRBV29-1 with TRBJ2-7, with D perhaps matching TRBD1 (6 bases). The CDR3 sequence: CSVVGRGLDEQYF. In DNA form, the CDR3 reads TGCAGCGTTGTCGGCAGGGGTCTGGACGAGCAGTACTTC.